This TCR beta chain was sequenced in a study of blood T cell repertoires in COVID-19 (dated by TCRdb to about 2020). Regarding the study in general: Samples from collaborators originated in the United States, Italy and Spain and spanned both the acute and convalescent phases of COVID-19. The material from the prospective study consisted of cDNA or gDNA derived from T cells, B-cell-depleted T cells, or PBMCs. The samples were drawn from the first 160 participants of the ongoing ImmuneRACE study and from over 950 subjects provided by 6 global collaborators. HLA class I and class II types, where available, came from metadata supplied by the sample provider rather than from assay-based typing. The dataset comprised deeply sampled blood TCRbeta repertoires from subjects exposed to, actively infected with, or recovered from COVID-19. Sample metadata almost always included a de-identified subject ID, COVID-19 status, age in years and sex. The repertoires were made available in a free public database intended to serve as a resource for research on the immune response to SARS-CoV-2. The paper's findings and limits, for the study overall: How much clinical and demographic metadata was included differed by source and by participant, and the metadata was provided uncurated.

In the prospective study, participants were about 18 to 95 years old, resided in about two dozen geographic areas of the United States, and were enrolled through a virtual design. In the prospective study, participants were assigned to cohorts based on the clinical history participants reported in a screening survey and a study questionnaire. In the prospective study, whole blood, serum and a nasopharyngeal or oropharyngeal swab were collected from each participant by mobile phlebotomists. Over a 2-month period, participants in the prospective study had the option of providing additional blood draws and questionnaires. Before DNA extraction, blood samples from the prospective study were shipped at room temperature or frozen. Worth noting for this clone: Its antigen is still unknown. No base qualities exist here, and no much larger clone lies one base off it.

The immunoSEQ Assay, a bias-controlled multiplex PCR, was used to amplify TCRbeta CDR3 regions from genomic DNA. The source study handled its data this way. Nucleated cell counts per sample were estimated from amplification of reference gene primers within the assay. To quantify the absolute abundance of each unique TCRbeta CDR3 rearrangement, sequence reads were collapsed and filtered. For each sample, productive Simpson clonality was calculated as the square root of Simpson's diversity index across productive rearrangements. Held by TCRdb, this immuneACCESS table contains in-frame sequences only and omits some clones. Under half of the omission traces to an unresolved V gene where checked; the cause of the rest is unknown. That table is the source of V, J and clone size, and D and trimming were worked out from the DNA. The sample profile shows about 270,000 clones; about nine tenths of them were found once. 0.95% to 1.5% of the sample goes to the ten largest clones.

The sequence derives from a middle-aged woman with acute COVID-19. Sequencing input: PBMCs or T cells enriched from blood (not recorded which).

CDR3 loop: CASSQDFPFSGEGEKLFF. The nucleotide sequence reads TGTGCCAGCAGCCAAGATTTTCCCTTTTCGGGGGAGGGCGAAAAACTGTTTTTT. The chain employs TRBV3-1 (or the pseudogene TRBV3-2) and TRBJ1-4; a tentative D match to TRBD1 spans 5 bases. The cysteine opens and the phenylalanine closes a CDR3 of 18 amino acids. The kept DNA is CDR3 alone, 54 bases in frame from the first base. At the junction V is shortened by 0 bases and J by 8 bases, with 22 bases in between. The germline V gene (reference sequence) provides CDR1 LGHDT and CDR2 YNNKEL.